This TCR beta chain was sequenced during a study of T cells in Graves' hyperthyroidism and ophthalmopathy. The study, taken as a whole, reports: The majority of expanded thyroid clonotypes above 0.001 also appeared in blood. Ophthalmopathy cases were set apart from stable hyperthyroidism by a 13 V-J model.

Amplified TCR beta CDR3 regions came from RNA transcripts. HTBI primers were used for first-round RT-PCR of the TCR CDR3. Each CDR3 protein is one row after TCRdb ran MiXCR on the multiplex PCR reads. Here the sample spans around 620,000 distinct CDR3 sequences, 15% to 20% being singletons. Regarding this clonotype: The antigen is not known.

Among the patients, aged 18 to 65, hyperthyroidism was newly diagnosed and had lasted under 2 months. On the basis of clinical symptoms, serum thyroxine and TRAb, thyroid ultrasound and orbital computed tomography, diagnoses were made. The CDR3 loop spans 12 amino acids. The germline V and J ends were trimmed by 3 bases and 6 bases, with 8 bases remaining between them. CDR1 SEHNR and CDR2 FQNEAQ come from the germline V gene (reference sequence). Sequencing was performed on blood. V gene TRBV7-9 combines with J gene TRBJ1-1; D remains unclear. This TCR was sampled from a young woman with Graves' hyperthyroidism. The CDR3 reads CASSFYGPEAFF. The DNA for the CDR3 is TGTGCCAGCAGCTTTTACGGGCCTGAAGCTTTCTTT.